Listed here is a single T cell receptor beta chain. In the study's own analysis: Reference gene primer amplification yielded estimated nucleated cell counts. Generated by immunoSEQ multiplex PCR, the TCRdb table keeps only in-frame clones and is missing some. That table furnishes V, J and clone size, whereas the DNA furnished D and trimming. The profile covers 150,000 to 200,000 clones, with 85% appearing a single time and 3% to 3.5% taken by the ten largest. The CDR3 extends over 12 amino acids. V lost 4 bases and J 9 bases, leaving 11 bases between the germline ends. In germline, CDR1 is SGHNT, CDR2 YYREEE (reference sequence). These data come from a study of blood T cell repertoires in COVID-19. Study context: Samples came from the United States, Italy and Spain, spanning acute and convalescent COVID-19. In each case, the material was cDNA or gDNA derived from T cells, B-cell-depleted T cells, or PBMCs.

The sequencing input was peripheral blood. The chain is built from TRBV5-4 and TRBJ1-5; D uncertain. The clonotype was recovered from a human donor with acute or convalescent COVID-19. The donor label of this sample is uncertain. In DNA, the CDR3 is TGTGCCAGCAGCATGCAGGCGGGGCCCCAGCATTTT. Amino acids: CASSMQAGPQHF.